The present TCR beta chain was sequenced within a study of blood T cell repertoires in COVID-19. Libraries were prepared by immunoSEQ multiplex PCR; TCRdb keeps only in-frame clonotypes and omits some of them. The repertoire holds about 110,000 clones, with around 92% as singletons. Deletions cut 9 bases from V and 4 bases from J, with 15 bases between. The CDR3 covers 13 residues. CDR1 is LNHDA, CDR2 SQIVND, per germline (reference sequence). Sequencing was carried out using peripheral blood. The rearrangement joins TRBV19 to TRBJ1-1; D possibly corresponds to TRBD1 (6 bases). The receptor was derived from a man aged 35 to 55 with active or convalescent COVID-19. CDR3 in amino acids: CASRVGGLTEAFF. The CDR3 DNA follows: TGTGCCAGCCGCGTGGGGGGGCTCACTGAAGCTTTCTTT.